Listed below are T cell receptor beta chains from one sample, sequenced in a study of Ad26.COV2.S vaccination and SARS-CoV-2 variants. The repertoire was sequenced with immunoSEQ multiplex PCR; TCRdb's copy has only in-frame clones and lacks some. The table records about 350,000 clones, about 89% of them present only once. The sequenced sample was peripheral blood, obtained in a trial of Ad26.COV2.S vaccine versus placebo. The receptor source for this set is a person between 18 and 59 years old who received the Ad26.COV2.S COVID-19 vaccine or a placebo. CDR3s include the opening cysteine and the closing phenylalanine or tryptophan. A D gene is named only where the DNA matches it firmly. Size is stated for part of the rows, as once, few or many counts, or as a class when the clone is expanded.

-	once	TRBJ2-7	TRBV3-1/TRBV3-2	TGTGCCAGCAGCCATGTAGCCGGGGAGGTACCCTACGAGCAGTACTTC	CASSHVAGEVPYEQYF
-	few	TRBJ2-7	TRBV6-1	TGTGCCAGCAGTGAAAGCTACGAGCAGTACTTC	CASSESYEQYF
-	-	TRBJ1-6	TRBV7-8	TGTGCCAGCAGCTTAGCACTTACGGATAATTCACCCCTCCACTTT	CASSLALTDNSPLHF
-	-	TRBJ2-3	TRBV5-4	TGTGCCAGCAGCTTGCAGGGTCCAGATACGCAGTATTTT	CASSLQGPDTQYF
TRBD2	-	TRBJ2-2	TRBV7-6	TGTGCCAGCAGCCCTCGGGGAGGGGAGAACACCGGGGAGCTGTTTTTT	CASSPRGGENTGELFF
TRBD1	-	TRBJ1-1	TRBV28	TGTGCCAGCAGTTTATTGGAGGGGGACAGGAGGAACACTGAAGCTTTCTTT	CASSLLEGDRRNTEAFF
-	-	TRBJ1-1	TRBV27	TGTGCCAGCAGTTCGAACACACTCCCTGAAGCTTTCTTT	CASSSNTLPEAFF
-	-	TRBJ2-7	TRBV11-2	TGTGCCAGCAGCTTAGAGGCTGGAGGACCCTACGAGCAGTACTTC	CASSLEAGGPYEQYF
TRBD2	-	TRBJ2-1	TRBV29-1	TGCAGCGTTGGGATTAGCGGGGGGGCCGATCAGTTCTTC	CSVGISGGADQFF
-	-	TRBJ2-3	TRBV2	TGTGCCAGCAGGATCGAAAGCGGAGATACGCAGTATTTT	CASRIESGDTQYF
TRBD1	-	TRBJ1-3	TRBV5-1	TGCGCCAGCAGCTTGAGGGCAGGGGGCGATGGAAACACCATATATTTT	CASSLRAGGDGNTIYF
TRBD1	-	TRBJ2-3	TRBV6-1	TGTGCCAGCAGTGATCCCCGGGGACAGGGTTTAACAGATACGCAGTATTTT	CASSDPRGQGLTDTQYF
TRBD1	-	TRBJ2-7	TRBV3-1/TRBV3-2	TGTGCCAGCAGCCAAGGCAACAGGGGCCACGAGCAGTACTTC	CASSQGNRGHEQYF
-	-	TRBJ2-2	TRBV3-1/TRBV3-2	TGTGCCAGCAGCCAAGGGACCGGGGAGCTGTTTTTT	CASSQGTGELFF
-	-	TRBJ2-2	TRBV4-1	TGCGCCAGCAGCCATTCTCCATTTGAAGCGAACACCGGGGAGCTGTTTTTT	CASSHSPFEANTGELFF
TRBD1	-	TRBJ1-2	TRBV19	TGTGCCAGTAGTATCGCCCTAAGACAGGGTGGTGGCTACACCTTC	CASSIALRQGGGYTF
-	-	TRBJ2-1	TRBV9	TGTGCCAGCAGCGTAATGAGCGGATCATACAATGAGCAGTTCTTC	CASSVMSGSYNEQFF